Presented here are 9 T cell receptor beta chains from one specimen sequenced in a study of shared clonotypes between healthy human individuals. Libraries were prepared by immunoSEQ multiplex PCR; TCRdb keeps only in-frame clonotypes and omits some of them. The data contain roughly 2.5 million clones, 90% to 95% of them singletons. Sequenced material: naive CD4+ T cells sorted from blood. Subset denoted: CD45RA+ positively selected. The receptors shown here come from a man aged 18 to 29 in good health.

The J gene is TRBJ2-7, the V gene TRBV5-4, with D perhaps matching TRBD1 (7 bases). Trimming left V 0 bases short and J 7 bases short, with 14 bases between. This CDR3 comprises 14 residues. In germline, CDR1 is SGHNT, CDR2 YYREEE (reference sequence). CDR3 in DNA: TGTGCCAGCAGCTTGGCCAGGGGGGCTCGGGAGCAGTACTTC. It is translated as CASSLARGAREQYF.

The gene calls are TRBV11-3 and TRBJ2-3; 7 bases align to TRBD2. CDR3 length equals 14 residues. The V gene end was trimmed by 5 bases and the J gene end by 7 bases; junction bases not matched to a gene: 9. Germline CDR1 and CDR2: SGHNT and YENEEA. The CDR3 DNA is TGTGCCAGCAGCCCCGGGGGGAGCGAGAATACGCAGTATTTT. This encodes CASSPGGSENTQYF.

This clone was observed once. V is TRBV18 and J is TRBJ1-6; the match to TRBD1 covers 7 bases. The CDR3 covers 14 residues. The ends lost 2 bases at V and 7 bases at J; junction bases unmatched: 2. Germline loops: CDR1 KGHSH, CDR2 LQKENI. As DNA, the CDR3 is TGTGCCAGCTCACCAACAGGGGCGAATTCACCCCTCCACTTT. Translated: CASSPTGANSPLHF.

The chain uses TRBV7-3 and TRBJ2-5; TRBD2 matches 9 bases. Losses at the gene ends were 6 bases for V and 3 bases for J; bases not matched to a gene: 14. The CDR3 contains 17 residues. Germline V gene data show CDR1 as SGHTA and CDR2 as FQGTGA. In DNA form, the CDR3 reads TGTGCCAGCAGTCATGGGAGGCTAGCGGGGCCAGAAGAGACCCAGTACTTC. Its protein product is CASSHGRLAGPEETQYF.

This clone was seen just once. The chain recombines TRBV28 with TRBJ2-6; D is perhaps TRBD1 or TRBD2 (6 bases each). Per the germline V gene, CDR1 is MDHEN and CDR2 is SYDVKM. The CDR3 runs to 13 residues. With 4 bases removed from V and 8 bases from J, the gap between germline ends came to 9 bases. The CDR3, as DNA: TGTGCCAGCAGTTCCGGGGGCTCCAACGTCCTGACTTTC. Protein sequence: CASSSGGSNVLTF. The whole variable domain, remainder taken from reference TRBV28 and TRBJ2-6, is DVKVTQSSRYLVKRTGEKVFLECVQDMDHENMFWYRQDPGLGLRLIYFSYDVKMKEKGDIPEGYSVSREKKERFSLILESASTNQTSMYLCASSSGGSNVLTFGAGSRLTVL.

CDR3 protein: CASSYRQGENYGYTF. The CDR3, as DNA: TGTGCCAGCAGTTACAGACAGGGGGAGAACTATGGCTACACCTTC. The chain joins TRBV6-5 to TRBJ1-2; TRBD1 agrees at 9 bases. The CDR3 is made up of 15 amino acids. From germline, CDR1 is MNHEY and CDR2 SVGAGI. V shed 2 bases and J 2 bases; nucleotides not matched to a gene: 3.

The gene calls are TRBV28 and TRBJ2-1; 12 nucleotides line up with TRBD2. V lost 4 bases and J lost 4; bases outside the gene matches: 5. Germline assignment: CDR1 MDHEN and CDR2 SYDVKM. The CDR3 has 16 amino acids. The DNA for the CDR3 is TGTGCCAGCAGTTCCGGACTAGCGGGACTGTACAATGAGCAGTTCTTC. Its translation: CASSSGLAGLYNEQFF.

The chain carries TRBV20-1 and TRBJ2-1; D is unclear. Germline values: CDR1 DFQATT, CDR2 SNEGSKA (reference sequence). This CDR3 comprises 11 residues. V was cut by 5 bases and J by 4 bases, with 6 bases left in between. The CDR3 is CSAHGYNEQFF. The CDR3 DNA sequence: TGCAGTGCTCATGGATACAATGAGCAGTTCTTC.

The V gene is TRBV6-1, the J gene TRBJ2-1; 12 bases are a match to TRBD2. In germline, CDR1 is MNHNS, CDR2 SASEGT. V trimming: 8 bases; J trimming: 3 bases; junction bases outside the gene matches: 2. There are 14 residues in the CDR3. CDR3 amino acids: CASATSGGYNEQFF. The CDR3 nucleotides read TGTGCCAGCGCGACTAGCGGGGGCTACAATGAGCAGTTCTTC.